The 23 T cell receptor beta chains listed next were all sequenced from one sample in a study of beta chain features in type 1 diabetes. The study reverse transcribed the entire isolated RNA, so it sequenced expressed TCRB transcripts. The assay was immunoSEQ multiplex PCR, and TCRdb's table has in-frame clones only and misses some. Of a few hundred thousand clones listed, less than 35% are singletons. Sequencing used central memory CD4+ T cells from blood. The receptor set was obtained from a young man in good health.

The chain carries TRBV30 and TRBJ2-7; 7 bases are a match to TRBD2. Germline V lookup: CDR1 GTSNPN, CDR2 SVGIG (reference sequence). J was trimmed by 0 bases and V by 0 bases; bases with no gene match: 11. CDR3 size: 17 residues. This chain's CDR3 is CAWSVKRGGTTSYEQYF. The CDR3 DNA follows: TGTGCCTGGAGTGTAAAAAGGGGCGGGACTACCTCCTACGAGCAGTACTTC.

The sample holds a few counts of this clone. The genes are TRBV29-1 and TRBJ2-7; 7 nucleotides line up with TRBD1. The germline CDR1 and CDR2 sequences are SQVTM and ANQGSEA. This CDR3 has 14 residues. The V and J ends lost 1 base and 5 bases, in that order; junction bases with no gene match: 8. The CDR3 is CSVEARTGTHEQYF. In DNA form, the CDR3 reads TGCAGCGTTGAAGCAAGGACAGGAACCCACGAGCAGTACTTC.

The chain carries TRBV5-4 and TRBJ2-2; D is perhaps TRBD2 (6 bases). The CDR3 loop spans 14 amino acids. Trimming took off 9 bases at V and 6 bases at J, with 18 bases between the two ends. Germline V gives CDR1 SGHNT, CDR2 YYREEE (reference sequence). The CDR3 region is CATRGAEVSGELFF. DNA of the CDR3: TGTGCCACGCGCGGGGCTGAGGTCTCCGGGGAGCTGTTTTTT.

CDR3 in amino acids: CASSRTATYNEQFF. Here the CDR3 DNA reads TGTGCCAGCAGCCGGACCGCCACCTACAATGAGCAGTTCTTC. V is TRBV5-4 and J is TRBJ2-1, with unresolved D. CDR3 length: 14 amino acids. The germline V gene has CDR1 SGHNT and CDR2 YYREEE (reference sequence). V lost 4 bases to trimming and J lost 2 bases, with 10 bases between them.

This clone was seen more than once but under ten times. The chain combines TRBV2 with TRBJ1-5; 8 bases line up with TRBD1. This CDR3 is built from 15 residues. Per the germline V gene, CDR1 is SNHLY and CDR2 is FYNNEI. V lost 9 bases, J lost 2 bases, and 9 bases stayed unmatched. The CDR3 DNA sequence: TGTGCCAGTCGGGACAGGCTCGGGGGCAATCAGCCCCAGCATTTT. Amino acid sequence: CASRDRLGGNQPQHF.

For the CDR3, the DNA is TGTGCCAGCAGTTTTAGGTTCCGGAATGAGCAGTTCTTC. Translation: CASSFRFRNEQFF. The chain has TRBV27 and TRBJ2-1; D ambiguous. Trimming left V 3 bases short and J 7 bases short, with 10 bases between. The CDR3 consists of 13 residues. Germline V lookup: CDR1 MNHEY, CDR2 SMNVEV (reference sequence).

The gene calls are TRBV5-8 and TRBJ2-1, with D possibly being TRBD2 (5 bases). Germline V gene lookup returns CDR1 SGHTS and CDR2 YDEGEE. V dropped 0 bases and J dropped 3 bases, with 10 bases sitting between them. The length of the CDR3 is 15 residues. DNA of the CDR3: TGTGCCAGCAGCTTGGGACTATCTGTCTACAATGAGCAGTTCTTC. It specifies CASSLGLSVYNEQFF.

This clone has a handful of counts. The chain employs TRBV27 and TRBJ1-1; 10 bases agree with TRBD1. The junction had 7 bases not matched to a gene; V was cut back by 5 bases and J by 1 base. The CDR3 is 16 amino acids. Germline V CDR1 and CDR2: MNHEY, SMNVEV (reference sequence). The CDR3 here is CASSLRTGGGNTEAFF. The CDR3 DNA follows: TGTGCCAGCAGTCTCAGGACAGGGGGTGGGAACACTGAAGCTTTCTTT.

This clone has only a few counts. The rearrangement links TRBV7-2 to TRBJ1-4; perhaps TRBD1 as D (5 bases). Trimming took off 6 bases at V and 3 bases at J, with 11 bases between the two ends. The CDR3 runs to 14 residues. CDR1 and CDR2 from the germline V gene are SGHTA and FQGNSA. CDR3 residues: CASRRGSPNEKLFF. The CDR3 bases are TGTGCCAGCAGAAGGGGCTCGCCTAATGAAAAACTGTTTTTT.

This chain uses TRBV6-5 with TRBJ1-2; D might be TRBD1 (5 bases). The germline V gene encodes CDR1 MNHEY and CDR2 SVGAGI. V was pared by 5 bases and J by 4 bases, with 11 bases between. This CDR3 spans 13 amino acids. Here the CDR3 reads CASSLRGTYGYTF. The CDR3 DNA follows: TGTGCCAGCAGTCTGAGGGGTACCTATGGCTACACCTTC.

The chain combines TRBV7-2 with TRBJ2-3; D is possibly TRBD1 (5 bases). This CDR3 spans 13 amino acids. Germline CDR1 reads SGHTA; CDR2 reads FQGNSA. V was clipped by 2 bases and J by 4 bases, with 7 bases between them. The CDR3 here is CASSLSTADTQYF. The CDR3 coding sequence is TGTGCCAGCAGCTTATCGACAGCAGATACGCAGTATTTT.

This chain links TRBV11-1 with TRBJ2-3; D not resolved. Looked up from germline, CDR1 is SGHAT and CDR2 is FQDESV (reference sequence). CDR3 length: 12 amino acids. Trimming stripped 1 base from V and 7 bases from J, with 6 bases between. The CDR3 protein is CASSLGEYTQYF. The CDR3 nucleotides read TGTGCCAGCAGCTTAGGCGAATATACGCAGTATTTT. The full variable domain, in which reference TRBV11-1 and TRBJ2-3 provide the parts outside the CDR3, is EAEVAQSPRYKITEKSQAVAFWCDPISGHATLYWYRQILGQGPELLVQFQDESVVDDSQLPKDRFSAERLKGVDSTLKIQPAELGDSAMYLCASSLGEYTQYFGPGTRLTVL.

The CDR3 DNA reads TGTGCCAGCAGTGAATATGGGACCAAAAACATTCAGTACTTC. As protein: CASSEYGTKNIQYF. The rearrangement uses TRBV25-1 and TRBJ2-4; D ambiguous. This CDR3 has 14 amino acids. Germline-derived CDR1 and CDR2 are MGHDK and SYGVNS. V dropped 0 bases and J dropped 2 bases, with 5 bases sitting between them.

The table lists this clone with a few counts. DNA of the CDR3: TGTGCCAGCAGCTTAGCATTCGACTCGACCCAGTACTTC. It translates to CASSLAFDSTQYF. The chain is built from TRBV7-2 and TRBJ2-5; D gene ambiguous. Germline V CDR1 and CDR2: SGHTA, FQGNSA. The V end was cut by 0 bases, the J end by 7 bases, with 9 bases between. The CDR3 length is 13 residues.

This clone was counted between two and nine times. One end of the junction does not line up with germline, which may come from a read error. V and J are TRBV25-1 and TRBJ1-6; D remains unclear. Per the germline V gene, CDR1 is MGHDK and CDR2 is SYGVNS. The CDR3 spans 11 residues. The CDR3 here is CASGENSPLHF. CDR3 nucleotide sequence: TGTGCCAGCGGTGAGAATTCACCCCTCCACTTT.

V and J are TRBV7-2 and TRBJ2-7; 7 bases agree with TRBD2. This CDR3 is built from 15 residues. The germline V gene has CDR1 SGHTA and CDR2 FQGNSA. V was clipped by 2 bases and J by 0 bases; unmatched bases: 4. The CDR3 loop is CASSLTSVSSYEQYF. In DNA, the CDR3 is TGTGCCAGCAGCTTAACTAGCGTGAGCTCCTACGAGCAGTACTTC.

The rearrangement uses TRBV7-2 and TRBJ1-5, with no clear D. The V and J ends lost 6 bases and 4 bases respectively, with 13 bases between them. Germline V gene sequence: CDR1 SGHTA, CDR2 FQGNSA. The CDR3 runs 14 residues. Written as DNA, the CDR3 is TGTGCCAGCAGTATCACAGAGGGAAATCAGCCCCAGCATTTT. Translated, it gives CASSITEGNQPQHF.

The V gene is TRBV7-2, the J gene TRBJ2-5, with D possibly being TRBD2 (7 bases). The CDR3 length is 16 residues. Trimming cost V 5 bases and J 5 bases, with 21 bases left between them. Germline V CDR1 and CDR2: SGHTA, FQGNSA. CDR3 sequence: CASSPGLRGAGETQYF. CDR3 bases: TGTGCCAGCAGCCCGGGGTTACGGGGGGCAGGGGAGACCCAGTACTTC.

V gene TRBV7-9 combines with J gene TRBJ2-5; 7 bases map to TRBD2. After removal of 4 bases from V and 2 bases from J, the junction contained 7 bases not matched to a gene. Germline-derived CDR1 and CDR2 are SEHNR and FQNEAQ (reference sequence). The CDR3 extends over 15 amino acids. The CDR3 loop reads CASSSRGGRQETQYF. CDR3 bases: TGTGCCAGCAGCTCAAGGGGCGGGAGACAAGAGACCCAGTACTTC.

CDR3 coding DNA: TGTGCCAGCAGTCTCAGACCGGGATCAGACAAGGGTGAGCAGTTCTTC. It encodes CASSLRPGSDKGEQFF. The V gene is TRBV25-1, the J gene TRBJ2-1; D possibly corresponds to TRBD2 (5 bases). The CDR3 runs 16 residues. Germline V lookup: CDR1 MGHDK, CDR2 SYGVNS. Trimming removed 5 bases at V and 9 bases at J, with 23 bases between.

The chain employs TRBV18 and TRBJ2-7; a possible D gene is TRBD2 (5 bases). The length of the CDR3 is 14 residues. Per the germline V gene, CDR1 is KGHSH and CDR2 is LQKENI. V was trimmed by 3 bases and J by 2 bases, leaving 11 bases between them. The CDR3 reads CASSPLGGTYEQYF. The DNA for the CDR3 is TGTGCCAGCTCACCTCTTGGAGGCACCTACGAGCAGTACTTC.

The chain employs TRBV30 and TRBJ2-1, with D perhaps matching TRBD1 or TRBD2 (5 bases each). Germline CDR1 GTSNPN, CDR2 SVGIG (reference sequence). The CDR3 has 14 residues. The ends were cut back, 3 bases at V and 3 bases at J, with 12 bases in the middle. CDR3: CAWRAGSFYNEQFF. The CDR3 nucleotides read TGTGCCTGGAGGGCAGGGAGTTTCTACAATGAGCAGTTCTTC.

The chain recombines TRBV1 with TRBJ2-3; TRBD2, the table's D call, was not compared with the DNA. TRBV1 is recorded as a pseudogene. This CDR3 comprises 21 residues. In DNA form, the CDR3 reads TGCACCAGCAGCCAAGAGCCACCGGGACTAGCGGGGCCGATTAGCACAGATACGCAGTATTTT. It codes for CTSSQEPPGLAGPISTDTQYF.